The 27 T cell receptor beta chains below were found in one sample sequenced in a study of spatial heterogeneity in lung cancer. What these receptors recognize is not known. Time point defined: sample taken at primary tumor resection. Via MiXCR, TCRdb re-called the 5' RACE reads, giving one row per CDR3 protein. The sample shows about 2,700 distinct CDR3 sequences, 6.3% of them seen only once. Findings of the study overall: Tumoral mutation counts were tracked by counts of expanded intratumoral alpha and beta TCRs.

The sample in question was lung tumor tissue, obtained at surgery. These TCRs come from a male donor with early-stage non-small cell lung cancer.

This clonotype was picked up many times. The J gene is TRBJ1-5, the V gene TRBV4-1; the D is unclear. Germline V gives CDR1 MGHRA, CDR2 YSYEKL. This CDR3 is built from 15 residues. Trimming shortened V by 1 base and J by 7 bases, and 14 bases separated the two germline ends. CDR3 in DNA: TGCGCCAGCAGCCAAGCGATCCAGGCAAGACAGCCCCAGCATTTT. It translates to CASSQAIQARQPQHF.

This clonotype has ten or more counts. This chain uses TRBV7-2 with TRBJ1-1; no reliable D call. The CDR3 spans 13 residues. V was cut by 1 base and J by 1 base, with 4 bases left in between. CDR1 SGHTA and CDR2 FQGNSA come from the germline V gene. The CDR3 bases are TGTGCCAGCAGCTTAGGGCAGAACACTGAAGCTTTCTTT. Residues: CASSLGQNTEAFF. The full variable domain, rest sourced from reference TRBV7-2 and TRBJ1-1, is GAGVSQSPSNKVTEKGKDVELRCDPISGHTALYWYRQSLGQGLEFLIYFQGNSAPDKSGLPSDRFSAERTGGSVSTLTIQRTQQEDSAVYLCASSLGQNTEAFFGQGTRLTVV.

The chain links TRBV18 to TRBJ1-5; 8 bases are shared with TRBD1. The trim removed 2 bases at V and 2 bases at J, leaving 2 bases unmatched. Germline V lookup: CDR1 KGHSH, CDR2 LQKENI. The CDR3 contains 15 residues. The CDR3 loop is CASSPDRGGNQPQHF. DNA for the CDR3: TGTGCCAGCTCACCAGACAGGGGTGGCAATCAGCCCCAGCATTTT.

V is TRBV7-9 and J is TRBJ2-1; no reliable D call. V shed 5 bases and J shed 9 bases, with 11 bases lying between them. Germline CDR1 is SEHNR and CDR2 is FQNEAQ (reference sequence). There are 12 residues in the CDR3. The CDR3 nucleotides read TGTGCCAGCAGCGGCAGTTGGGGTGAGCAGTTCTTC. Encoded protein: CASSGSWGEQFF.

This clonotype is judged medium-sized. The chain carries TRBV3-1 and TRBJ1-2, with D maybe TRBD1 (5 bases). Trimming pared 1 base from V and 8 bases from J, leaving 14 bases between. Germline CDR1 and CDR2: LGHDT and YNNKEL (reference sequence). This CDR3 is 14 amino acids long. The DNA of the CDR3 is TGTGCCAGCAGCCAAGTGGCCCAGGGTGGGGGCTACACCTTC. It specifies CASSQVAQGGGYTF.

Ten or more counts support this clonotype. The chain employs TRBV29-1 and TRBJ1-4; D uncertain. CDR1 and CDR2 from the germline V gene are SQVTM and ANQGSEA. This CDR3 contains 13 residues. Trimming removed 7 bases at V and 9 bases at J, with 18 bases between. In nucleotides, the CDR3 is TGCAGCGCGATTACTACAGAGAATAAAAAACTGTTTTTT. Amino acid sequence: CSAITTENKKLFF.

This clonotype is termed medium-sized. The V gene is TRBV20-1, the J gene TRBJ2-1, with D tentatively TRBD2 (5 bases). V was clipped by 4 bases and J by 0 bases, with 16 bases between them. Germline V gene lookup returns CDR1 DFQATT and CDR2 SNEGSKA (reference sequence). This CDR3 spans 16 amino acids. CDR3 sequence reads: CSAKYGGSSSYNEQFF. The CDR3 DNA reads TGCAGTGCTAAATATGGCGGGTCGAGCTCCTACAATGAGCAGTTCTTC.

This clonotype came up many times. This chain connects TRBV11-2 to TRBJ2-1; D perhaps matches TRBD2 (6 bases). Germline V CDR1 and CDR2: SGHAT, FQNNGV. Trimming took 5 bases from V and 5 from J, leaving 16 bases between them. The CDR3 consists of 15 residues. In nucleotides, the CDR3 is TGTGCCAGCAGCCATCGAGGGAGGACCCACAATGAGCAGTTCTTC. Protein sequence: CASSHRGRTHNEQFF.

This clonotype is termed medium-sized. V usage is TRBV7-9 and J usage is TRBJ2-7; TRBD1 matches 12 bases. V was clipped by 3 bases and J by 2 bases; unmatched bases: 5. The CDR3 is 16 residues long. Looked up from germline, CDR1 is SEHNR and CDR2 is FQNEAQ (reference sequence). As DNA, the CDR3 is TGTGCCAGCAGCTTGGGGACAGGGGGCACCACCTACGAGCAGTACTTC. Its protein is CASSLGTGGTTYEQYF.

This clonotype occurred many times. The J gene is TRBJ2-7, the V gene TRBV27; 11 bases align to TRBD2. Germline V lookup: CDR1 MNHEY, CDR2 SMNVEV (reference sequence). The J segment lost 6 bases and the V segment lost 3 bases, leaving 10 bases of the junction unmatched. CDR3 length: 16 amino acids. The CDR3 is CASSFSTSGRGGEQYF. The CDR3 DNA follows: TGTGCCAGCAGTTTTAGTACTAGCGGGAGAGGGGGCGAGCAGTACTTC.

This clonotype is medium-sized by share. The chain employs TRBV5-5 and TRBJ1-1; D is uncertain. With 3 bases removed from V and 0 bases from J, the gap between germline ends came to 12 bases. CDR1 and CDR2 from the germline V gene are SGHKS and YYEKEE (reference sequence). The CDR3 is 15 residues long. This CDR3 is CASSWGPTLNTEAFF. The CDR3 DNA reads TGTGCCAGCAGCTGGGGTCCAACCTTGAACACTGAAGCTTTCTTT.

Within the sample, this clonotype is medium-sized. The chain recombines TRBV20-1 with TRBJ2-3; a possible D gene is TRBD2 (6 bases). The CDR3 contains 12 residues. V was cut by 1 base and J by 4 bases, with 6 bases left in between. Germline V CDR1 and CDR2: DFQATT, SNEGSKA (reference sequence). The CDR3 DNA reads TGCAGTGCTAGAGGGGACTCAGATACGCAGTATTTT. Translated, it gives CSARGDSDTQYF.

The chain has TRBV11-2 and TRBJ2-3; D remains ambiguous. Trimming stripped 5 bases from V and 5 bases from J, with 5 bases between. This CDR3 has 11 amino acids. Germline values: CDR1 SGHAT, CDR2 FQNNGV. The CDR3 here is CASSHQDTQYF. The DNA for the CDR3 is TGTGCCAGCAGCCACCAAGATACGCAGTATTTT.

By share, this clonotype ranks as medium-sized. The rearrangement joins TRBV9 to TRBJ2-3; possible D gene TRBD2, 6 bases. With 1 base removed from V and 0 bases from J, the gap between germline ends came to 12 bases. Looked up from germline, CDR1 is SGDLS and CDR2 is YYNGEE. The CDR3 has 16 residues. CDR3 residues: CASSVQGGGSTDTQYF. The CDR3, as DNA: TGTGCCAGCAGCGTACAGGGAGGAGGCAGCACAGATACGCAGTATTTT. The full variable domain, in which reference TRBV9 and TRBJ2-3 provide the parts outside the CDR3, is DSGVTQTPKHLITATGQRVTLRCSPRSGDLSVYWYQQSLDQGLQFLIQYYNGEERAKGNILERFSAQQFPDLHSELNLSSLELGDSALYFCASSVQGGGSTDTQYFGPGTRLTVL.

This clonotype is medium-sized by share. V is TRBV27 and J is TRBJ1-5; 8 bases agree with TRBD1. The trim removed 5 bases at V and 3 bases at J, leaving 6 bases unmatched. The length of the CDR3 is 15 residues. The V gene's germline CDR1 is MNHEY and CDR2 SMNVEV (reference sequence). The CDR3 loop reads CASSPTGGLNQPQHF. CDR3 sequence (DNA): TGTGCCAGCAGTCCTACAGGGGGGCTCAATCAGCCCCAGCATTTT.

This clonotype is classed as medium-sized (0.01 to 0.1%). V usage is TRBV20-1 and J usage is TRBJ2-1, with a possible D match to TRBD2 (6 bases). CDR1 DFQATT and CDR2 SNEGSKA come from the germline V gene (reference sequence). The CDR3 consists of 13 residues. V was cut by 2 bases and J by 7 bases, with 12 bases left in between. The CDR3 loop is CSARTLAQNEQFF. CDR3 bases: TGCAGTGCTAGAACGCTAGCGCAGAATGAGCAGTTCTTC.

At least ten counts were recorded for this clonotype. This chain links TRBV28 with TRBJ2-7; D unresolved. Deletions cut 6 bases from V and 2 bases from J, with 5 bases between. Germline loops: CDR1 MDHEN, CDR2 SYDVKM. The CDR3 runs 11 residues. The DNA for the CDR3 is TGTGCCAGCAGGATGACCTACGAGCAGTACTTC. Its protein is CASRMTYEQYF.

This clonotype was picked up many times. CDR3 nucleotides: TGTGCCAGTAGTACTGGACAGGGGGCTTTTCAGCCCCAGCATTTT. Translation: CASSTGQGAFQPQHF. This rearrangement joins TRBV19 to TRBJ1-5, with 11 bases identical to TRBD1. With V trimmed by 4 bases and J by 6 bases, 5 bases remained unmatched. The CDR3 extends over 15 amino acids. In germline, CDR1 is LNHDA, CDR2 SQIVND (reference sequence).

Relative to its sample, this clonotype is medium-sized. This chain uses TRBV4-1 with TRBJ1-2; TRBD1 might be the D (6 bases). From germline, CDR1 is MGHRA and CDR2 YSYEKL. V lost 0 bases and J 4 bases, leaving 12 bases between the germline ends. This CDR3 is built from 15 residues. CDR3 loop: CASSQEYQGSYGYTF. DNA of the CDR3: TGCGCCAGCAGCCAAGAGTATCAGGGGAGCTATGGCTACACCTTC.

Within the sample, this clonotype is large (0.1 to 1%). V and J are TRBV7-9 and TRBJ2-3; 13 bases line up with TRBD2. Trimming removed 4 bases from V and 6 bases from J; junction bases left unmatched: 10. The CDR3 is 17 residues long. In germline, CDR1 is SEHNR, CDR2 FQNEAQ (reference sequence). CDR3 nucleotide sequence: TGTGCCAGCAGCTCCCGACCGGGACTAGCGGGGTATGATACGCAGTATTTT. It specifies CASSSRPGLAGYDTQYF.

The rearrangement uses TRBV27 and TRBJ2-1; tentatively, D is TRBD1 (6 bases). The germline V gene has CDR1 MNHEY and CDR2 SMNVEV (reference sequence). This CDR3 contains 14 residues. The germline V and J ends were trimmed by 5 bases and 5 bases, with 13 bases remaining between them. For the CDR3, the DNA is TGTGCCAGCAGTCCTATGGACAGCGACAATGAGCAGTTCTTC. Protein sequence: CASSPMDSDNEQFF.

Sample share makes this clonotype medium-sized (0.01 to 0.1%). The CDR3: CASSQGYKLAELAYEQYF. The CDR3 DNA reads TGCGCCAGCAGCCAGGGGTACAAACTAGCGGAACTCGCCTACGAGCAGTACTTC. The V call is TRBV4-1, the J call TRBJ2-7, with 8 bases lining up with TRBD2. Germline V gene data show CDR1 as MGHRA and CDR2 as YSYEKL. This CDR3 has 18 residues. Trimming removed 3 bases from V and 2 bases from J; junction bases left unmatched: 15.

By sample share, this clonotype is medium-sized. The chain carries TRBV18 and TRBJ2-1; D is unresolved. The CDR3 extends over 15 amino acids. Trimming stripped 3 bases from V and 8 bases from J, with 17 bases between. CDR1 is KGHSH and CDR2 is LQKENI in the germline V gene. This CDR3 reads CASSPQFRTGDEQFF. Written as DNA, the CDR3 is TGTGCCAGCTCACCCCAGTTCCGTACGGGCGATGAGCAGTTCTTC.

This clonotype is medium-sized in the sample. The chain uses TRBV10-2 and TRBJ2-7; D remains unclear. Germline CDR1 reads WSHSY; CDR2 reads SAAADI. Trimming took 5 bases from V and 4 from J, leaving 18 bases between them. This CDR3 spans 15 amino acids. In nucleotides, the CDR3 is TGCGCCAGCAGTCCACCCACGGATCCGGTGTACGAGCAGTACTTC. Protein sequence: CASSPPTDPVYEQYF.

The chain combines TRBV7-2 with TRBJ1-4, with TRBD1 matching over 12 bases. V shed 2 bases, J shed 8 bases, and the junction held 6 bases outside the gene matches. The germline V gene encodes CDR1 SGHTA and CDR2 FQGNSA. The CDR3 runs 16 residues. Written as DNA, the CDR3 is TGTGCCAGCAGCTTATCATCGGGGACAGGGGGCGAAAAACTGTTTTTT. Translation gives CASSLSSGTGGEKLFF.

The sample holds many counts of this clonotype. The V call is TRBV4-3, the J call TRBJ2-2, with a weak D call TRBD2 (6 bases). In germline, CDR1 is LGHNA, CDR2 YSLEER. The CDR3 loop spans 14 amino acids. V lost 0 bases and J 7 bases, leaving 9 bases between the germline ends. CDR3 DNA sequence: TGCGCCAGCAGCCAAGAGGCGGGGAGCGGGGAGCTGTTTTTT. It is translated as CASSQEAGSGELFF.

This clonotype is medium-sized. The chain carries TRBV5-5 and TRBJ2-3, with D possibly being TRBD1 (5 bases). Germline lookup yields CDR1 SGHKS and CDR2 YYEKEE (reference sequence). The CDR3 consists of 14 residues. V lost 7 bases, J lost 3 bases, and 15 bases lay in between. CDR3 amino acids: CASRSGAWTDTQYF. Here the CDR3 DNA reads TGTGCCAGCCGCTCTGGGGCCTGGACAGATACGCAGTATTTT.